The entry below describes one T cell receptor beta chain. No antigen is known for it. A read error may be the cause here, since a much bigger clone is one base away. The conserved final phenylalanine or tryptophan is absent from the CDR3, which likely points to a read error. No DNA is shown, since the ends of the CDR3 on it are uncertain; the CDR3 is the one TCRdb lists. These data come from a study of spatial heterogeneity in lung cancer. Study in general: Untreated early-stage non-small cell lung cancer patients, around 70 in total, were the donors. Follow-up PBMC samples were sequenced when available, at a median of about two years after resection.

TCRdb redid the calling of the 5' RACE reads with MiXCR, one entry per CDR3 protein. The sample lists 40,000 to 50,000 distinct CDR3 sequences, about 11% occurring once. General study points: Whereas they appeared in blood less at follow-up, ubiquitous expanded tumor TCRs appeared there more at resection.

Germline loops: CDR1 MDHEN, CDR2 SYDVKM. The CDR3 is made up of 11 amino acids, end residues included. This sample's time point: blood at routine non-recurrence follow-up after resection. Whole RNA was taken from tumor, nontumor lung or frozen PBMC; it was then sequenced unsorted. This clonotype originated in a female donor with early-stage non-small cell lung cancer. The chain is built from TRBV28 and TRBJ2-7. This material consisted of PBMCs, taken at follow-up. The CDR3 region is CASRAAVGEYL.